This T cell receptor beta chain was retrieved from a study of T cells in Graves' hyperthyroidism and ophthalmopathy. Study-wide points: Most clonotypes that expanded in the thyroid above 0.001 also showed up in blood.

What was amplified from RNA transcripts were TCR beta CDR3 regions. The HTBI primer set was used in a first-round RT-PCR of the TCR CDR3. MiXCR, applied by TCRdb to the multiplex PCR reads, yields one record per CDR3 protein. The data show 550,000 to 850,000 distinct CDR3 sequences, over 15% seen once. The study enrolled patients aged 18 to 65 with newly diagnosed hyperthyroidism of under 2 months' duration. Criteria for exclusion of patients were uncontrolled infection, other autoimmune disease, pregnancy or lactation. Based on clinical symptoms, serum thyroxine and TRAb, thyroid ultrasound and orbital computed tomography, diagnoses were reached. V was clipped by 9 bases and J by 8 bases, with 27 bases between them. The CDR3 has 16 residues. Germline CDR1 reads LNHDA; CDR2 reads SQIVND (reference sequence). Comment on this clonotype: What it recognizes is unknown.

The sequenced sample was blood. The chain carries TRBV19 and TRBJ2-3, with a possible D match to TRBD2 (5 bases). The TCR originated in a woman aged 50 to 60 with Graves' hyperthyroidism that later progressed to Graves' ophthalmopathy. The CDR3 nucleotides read TGTGCCAGCTGTCAAACTTCAGGACTCCAAACCTGTACGCAGTATTTT. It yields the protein CASCQTSGLQTCTQYF.